These 12 T cell receptor beta chains share one sample of origin, sequenced in a study of T cells in Graves' hyperthyroidism and ophthalmopathy. Template material for amplifying TCR beta CDR3 regions consisted of RNA transcripts. Carried out on the TCR CDR3, a first-round RT-PCR used the HTBI primer set. TCRdb re-analysed the multiplex PCR reads in MiXCR, keeping a single row per CDR3 protein. Of fewer than 900,000 distinct CDR3 sequences listed, about a sixth are singletons. Material for sequencing was blood. These receptors all stem from a man between 18 and 29 years old with Graves' hyperthyroidism.

At least ten counts were recorded for this clonotype. The chain couples TRBV18 to TRBJ2-5; a possible D gene is TRBD1 (6 bases). V was clipped by 2 bases and J by 5 bases, with 15 bases between them. From germline, CDR1 is KGHSH and CDR2 LQKENI. CDR3 length equals 15 residues. DNA for the CDR3: TGTGCCAGCTCACCAGCGGCAGGGGTTTTTGAGACCCAGTACTTC. Translation gives CASSPAAGVFETQYF.

This clonotype has a count of ten or more. The rearrangement joins TRBV24-1 to TRBJ2-7, with TRBD1 as a possible D gene (5 bases). Trimming removed 9 bases from V and 1 base from J, with 9 bases in between. The CDR3 has 12 amino acids. Germline CDR1 and CDR2: KGHDR and SFDVKD. CDR3 in DNA: TGTGCCACCGGGCAGGGTTCCTACGAGCAGTACTTC. It translates to CATGQGSYEQYF.

The chain uses TRBV5-1 and TRBJ2-7; 10 nucleotides align to TRBD1. V gave up 4 bases and J gave up 6 bases; unmatched junction bases: 7. The CDR3 sequence is 14 residues long. The germline gives CDR1 SGHRS, CDR2 YFSETQ. CDR3 nucleotides: TGCGCCAGCAGCCAAGCCGGGACAGGGGCCGAGCAGTACTTC. This sequence encodes CASSQAGTGAEQYF.

This clonotype has just a few counts. The chain uses TRBV6-6 and TRBJ1-2, with D maybe TRBD1 (6 bases). Trimming took 2 bases from V and 1 from J, leaving 20 bases between them. Germline CDR1 reads MNHNY; CDR2 reads SVGAGI (reference sequence). The CDR3 totals 18 residues. CDR3 residues: CASSYPGLGQPLNYGYTF. Written as DNA, the CDR3 is TGTGCCAGCAGTTACCCGGGGCTCGGACAGCCACTTAACTATGGCTACACCTTC.

This sequence joins TRBV28 and TRBJ2-5; possible D gene TRBD2, 5 bases. This CDR3 comprises 14 residues. Germline V gene sequence: CDR1 MDHEN, CDR2 SYDVKM. Trimming cost V 2 bases and J 3 bases, with 10 bases left between them. The CDR3 here is CASSLGGHKETQYF. For the CDR3, the DNA is TGTGCCAGCAGTTTAGGCGGGCATAAAGAGACCCAGTACTTC. Variable domain in full (rest from reference TRBV28 and TRBJ2-5): DVKVTQSSRYLVKRTGEKVFLECVQDMDHENMFWYRQDPGLGLRLIYFSYDVKMKEKGDIPEGYSVSREKKERFSLILESASTNQTSMYLCASSLGGHKETQYFGPGTRLLVL.

The J gene is TRBJ1-5, the V gene TRBV28; TRBD1 is a possible D gene (6 bases). Per germline, CDR1 MDHEN and CDR2 SYDVKM. Deletions cut 6 bases from V and 7 bases from J, with 16 bases between. The length of the CDR3 is 14 residues. The CDR3 DNA is TGTGCCAGCAGATCCTACAGGGCCGGCCAGCCCCAGCATTTT. It yields the protein CASRSYRAGQPQHF.

This clonotype was observed many times. The chain carries TRBV7-9 and TRBJ2-1, with D perhaps TRBD2 (6 bases). V dropped 5 bases and J dropped 8 bases, with 13 bases sitting between them. In germline, CDR1 is SEHNR, CDR2 FQNEAQ (reference sequence). There are 13 residues in the CDR3. The CDR3 region is CASSPTRWHEQFF. CDR3 bases: TGTGCCAGCAGCCCGACTAGGTGGCATGAGCAGTTCTTC. The whole variable domain, remainder taken from reference TRBV7-9 and TRBJ2-1, is DTGVSQNPRHKITKRGQNVTFRCDPISEHNRLYWYRQTLGQGPEFLTYFQNEAQLEKSRLLSDRFSAERPKGSFSTLEIQRTEQGDSAMYLCASSPTRWHEQFFGPGTRLTVL.

This clonotype has a count of ten or more. V is TRBV7-2 and J is TRBJ2-7, with 7 bases aligning to TRBD1. The junction had 7 bases not matched to a gene; V was cut back by 5 bases and J by 0 bases. CDR3 length: 15 amino acids. Germline CDR1 is SGHTA and CDR2 is FQGNSA. CDR3 in amino acids: CASSVDRDHSYEQYF. The DNA of the CDR3 is TGTGCCAGCAGCGTAGACAGGGACCACTCCTACGAGCAGTACTTC.

This rearrangement joins TRBV4-3 to TRBJ2-7; TRBD2 is a possible D gene (6 bases). The CDR3 runs to 17 residues. V lost 0 bases and J 3 bases, leaving 18 bases between the germline ends. Germline assignment: CDR1 LGHNA and CDR2 YSLEER. In DNA form, the CDR3 reads TGCGCCAGCAGCCAAGATCTCACCCTTACCGGGAGCTACGAGCAGTACTTC. It codes for CASSQDLTLTGSYEQYF.

The rearrangement uses TRBV6-2 or TRBV6-3 and TRBJ1-5; 7 nucleotides line up with TRBD1. The CDR3 runs 14 residues. V gave up 7 bases and J gave up 5 bases; unmatched junction bases: 8. CDR1 is MNHEY and CDR2 is SVGEGT in the germline V gene. In DNA, the CDR3 is TGTGCCAGCATCCGACAGGGTCCCTATCAGCCCCAGCATTTT. This codes for CASIRQGPYQPQHF.

The rearrangement links TRBV3-1 to TRBJ1-1; D remains unclear. Germline lookup yields CDR1 LGHDT and CDR2 YNNKEL (reference sequence). V dropped 0 bases and J dropped 6 bases, with 8 bases sitting between them. The CDR3 is 13 amino acids. The CDR3 bases are TGTGCCAGCAGCCAAGATAAAGGGCCTGAAGCTTTCTTT. It codes for CASSQDKGPEAFF. The full variable domain, its missing parts supplied by reference TRBV3-1 and TRBJ1-1, is DTAVSQTPKYLVTQMGNDKSIKCEQNLGHDTMYWYKQDSKKFLKIMFSYNNKELIINETVPNRFSPKSPDKAHLNLHINSLELGDSAVYFCASSQDKGPEAFFGQGTRLTVV.

The chain has TRBV7-8 and TRBJ2-1, with D possibly being TRBD1 (7 bases). CDR3 length equals 15 residues. Trimming removed 3 bases from V and 8 bases from J, with 17 bases in between. Germline V CDR1 and CDR2: SGHVS, FQNEAQ. CDR3 amino acids: CASSFLSGGGDEQFF. For the CDR3, the DNA is TGTGCCAGCAGCTTCCTTAGCGGAGGGGGCGATGAGCAGTTCTTC.